This TCR beta chain emerged from a study of cytomegalovirus exposure and HLA in healthy donors. Study-wide findings and caveats: While the bulk of TCR sequences proved rare, some public TCRs turned up in many donors. Reports showed the classifier diagnosing cytomegalovirus status with high specificity and sensitivity. Researchers catalogued some 160 TCR beta chains as cytomegalovirus-associated.

The CDR3 length is 12 residues. CDR1 and CDR2 (germline): ENHRY, SYGVKD. Assay: immunoSEQ multiplex PCR; the TCRdb copy retains only in-frame clones and omits some. This sample has a few hundred thousand clones, with 88% found just once. Worth noting for this clone: The antigen remains undetermined. Sequence at one end of the junction differs from germline and may be a read error.

What was sequenced was PBMCs. The clonotype was recovered from a man in his thirties or forties in good health and CMV-seronegative. The chain combines TRBV10-3 with TRBJ1-6; possibly TRBD1 for D (5 bases). CDR3 sequence (DNA): TGTGCCATCAGGACAGAGAATTCAGCCCTCCACTTT. This gives the protein CAIRTENSALHF.